The source of this T cell receptor (beta chain) is a study of T cells after yellow fever vaccination. About the research overall: Researchers used SMART-Seq v4 Ultra Low Input to prepare fractions that had low cell numbers. Study observations and caveats: FACS-sorted repertoires could contain abundant clonotypes contaminating from the bulk population. A weaker but faster secondary response was observed, peaking on day 5 versus 15. The study re-detected most primary-vaccination clones after the booster (under 97% CD4, roughly 85% CD8).

In TCRdb, the 5' RACE reads were re-called with MiXCR into one record per CDR3 protein. The data show hundreds of thousands of distinct CDR3 sequences, roughly 20% seen once. This clonotype was detected only a few times. Its antigen is still unknown. Sequenced material: PBMCs, taken before the yellow fever booster vaccination. This receptor was obtained from a young man who received the YFV17D yellow fever vaccine.

The CDR3 DNA is TGTGCCATCAGCGGGGGGCTGTACCAAGAGACCCAGTACTTC. Its protein product is CAISGGLYQETQYF. This sequence joins TRBV10-3 and TRBJ2-5, with a tentative D call TRBD2 (7 bases). This CDR3 is built from 14 residues. Per germline, CDR1 ENHRY and CDR2 SYGVKD. Trimming removed 6 bases at V and 0 bases at J, with 11 bases between.